The subject of this entry is one T cell receptor beta chain. This specimen belongs to a study of blood T cell repertoires in COVID-19. Study information: COVID-19 samples, acute and convalescent, were from the United States, Italy and Spain. T cells, B-cell-depleted T cells, or PBMCs provided the cDNA or gDNA that served as material.

Germline loops: CDR1 SGDLS, CDR2 YYNGEE. V shed 0 bases, J shed 8 bases, and the junction held 15 bases outside the gene matches. The CDR3 totals 18 residues. Authors' processing steps: Nucleated cell counts were estimated from reference gene primer amplification. The method was immunoSEQ multiplex PCR; TCRdb's version includes in-frame clones alone and lacks a portion of them. Clonal size and the V and J genes are those of that table, whereas D and trimming came from the DNA. The sample gives 86,000 or so clones, roughly four fifths of which show up once; approximately 1.3% is in the top ten. The receptor was isolated from a woman older than 75 with acute or convalescent COVID-19. The specimen sequenced was peripheral blood. This chain connects TRBV9 to TRBJ2-1; 9 nucleotides match TRBD2. The CDR3 DNA reads as TGTGCCAGCAGCGTAGTGGCGAGAGGGGCGGGGGGGCCCCATGAGCAGTTCTTC. This gives the protein CASSVVARGAGGPHEQFF.